This TCR beta chain was found in a study of blood T cell repertoires in COVID-19. The V end lost 7 bases, the J end lost 5 bases, and 8 bases lay between the germline ends. The CDR3 loop spans 11 amino acids. Germline V gene sequence: CDR1 MNHEY, CDR2 SVGAGI. TCRdb's copy holds only in-frame clones and misses some; the assay was immunoSEQ multiplex PCR. The sample has approximately 110,000 clones, roughly 88% seen once; the top ten hold 0.65% to 0.9%. This clone was observed once. This receptor was taken from a woman in her 70s with acute or convalescent COVID-19. The source material was peripheral blood. The chain couples TRBV6-5 to TRBJ1-2, with D hard to call. The CDR3: CASKTAYGYTF. CDR3 coding DNA: TGTGCCAGCAAGACTGCTTATGGCTACACCTTC.